The sequence of this T cell receptor (beta chain) was determined in a study of T cells in localized non-small cell lung cancer. The CDR3 totals 15 residues. J gave up 4 bases and V 1 base, and 6 bases lay outside the gene matches. CDR1 is SEHNR and CDR2 is FQNEAQ in the germline V gene (reference sequence). Notes on this clone: Its cognate antigen is unknown.

Study-wide findings and caveats: Adjacent lung exhibited a median of around 60 among the 100 most abundant tumor clones.

Some clones are missing from TCRdb's copy, which holds only in-frame ones; the method was immunoSEQ multiplex PCR. The sample has over 30,000 clones, about 87% seen once. This clonotype was sampled from a woman aged 40 to 75 with stage I lung adenocarcinoma. This specimen consisted of peripheral blood, obtained before any cancer treatment. V usage is TRBV7-9 and J usage is TRBJ2-7, with 8 nucleotides matching TRBD1. CDR3 DNA sequence: TGTGCCAGCAGCTTAGGCGGCAGGGGGCGGTACGAGCAGTACTTC. It specifies CASSLGGRGRYEQYF.